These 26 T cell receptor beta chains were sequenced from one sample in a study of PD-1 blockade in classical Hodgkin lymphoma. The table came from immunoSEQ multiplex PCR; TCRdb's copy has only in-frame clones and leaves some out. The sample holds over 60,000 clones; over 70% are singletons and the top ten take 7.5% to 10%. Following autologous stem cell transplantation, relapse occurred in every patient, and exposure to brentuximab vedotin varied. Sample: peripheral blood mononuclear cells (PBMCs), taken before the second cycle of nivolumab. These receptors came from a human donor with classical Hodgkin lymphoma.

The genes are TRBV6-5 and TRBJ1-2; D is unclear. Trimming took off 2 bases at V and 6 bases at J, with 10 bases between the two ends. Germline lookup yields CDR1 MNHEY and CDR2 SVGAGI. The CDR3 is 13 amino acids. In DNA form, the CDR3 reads TGTGCCAGCAGTTACGCCCAATGGAATGGCTACACCTTC. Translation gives CASSYAQWNGYTF.

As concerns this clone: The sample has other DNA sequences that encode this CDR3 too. The DNA for the CDR3 is TGCAGTGCTAGGGATCAAGAGACCCAGTACTTC. It is translated as CSARDQETQYF. The rearrangement uses TRBV20-1 and TRBJ2-5, with no clear D. The CDR3 is 11 residues long. Trimming cost V 3 bases and J 2 bases, with 4 bases left between them. The germline V gene has CDR1 DFQATT and CDR2 SNEGSKA (reference sequence).

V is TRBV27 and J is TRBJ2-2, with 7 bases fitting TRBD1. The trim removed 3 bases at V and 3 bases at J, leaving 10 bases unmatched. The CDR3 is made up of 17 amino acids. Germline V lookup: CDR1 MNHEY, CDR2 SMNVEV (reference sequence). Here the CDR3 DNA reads TGTGCCAGCAGTTTGGTGGGGGCAGGGGGTCACACCGGGGAGCTGTTTTTT. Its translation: CASSLVGAGGHTGELFF.

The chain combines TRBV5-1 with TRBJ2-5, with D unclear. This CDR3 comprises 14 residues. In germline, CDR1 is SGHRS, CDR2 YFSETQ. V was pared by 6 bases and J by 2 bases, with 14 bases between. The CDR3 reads CASKLARDQETQYF. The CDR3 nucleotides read TGCGCCAGCAAACTCGCAAGGGATCAAGAGACCCAGTACTTC. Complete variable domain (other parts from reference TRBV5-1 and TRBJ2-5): KAGVTQTPRYLIKTRGQQVTLSCSPISGHRSVSWYQQTPGQGLQFLFEYFSETQRNKGNFPGRFSGRQFSNSRSEMNVSTLELGDSALYLCASKLARDQETQYFGPGTRLLVL.

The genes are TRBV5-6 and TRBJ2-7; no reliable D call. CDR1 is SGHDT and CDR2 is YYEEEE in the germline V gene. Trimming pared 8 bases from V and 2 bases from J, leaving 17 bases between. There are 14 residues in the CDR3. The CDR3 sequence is CASKGFPTTYEQYF. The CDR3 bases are TGTGCCAGTAAGGGTTTTCCAACCACCTACGAGCAGTACTTC.

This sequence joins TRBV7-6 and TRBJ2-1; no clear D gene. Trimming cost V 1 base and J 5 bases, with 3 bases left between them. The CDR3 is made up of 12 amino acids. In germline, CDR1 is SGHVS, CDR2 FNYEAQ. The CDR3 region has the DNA TGTGCCAGCAGCTTAGAAGACAATGAGCAGTTCTTC. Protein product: CASSLEDNEQFF.

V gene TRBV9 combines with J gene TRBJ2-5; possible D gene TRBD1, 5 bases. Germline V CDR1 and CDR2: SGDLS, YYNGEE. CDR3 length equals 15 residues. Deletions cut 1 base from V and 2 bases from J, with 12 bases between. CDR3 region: CASSVSGDRQETQYF. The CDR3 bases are TGTGCCAGCAGCGTAAGTGGAGACAGACAAGAGACCCAGTACTTC.

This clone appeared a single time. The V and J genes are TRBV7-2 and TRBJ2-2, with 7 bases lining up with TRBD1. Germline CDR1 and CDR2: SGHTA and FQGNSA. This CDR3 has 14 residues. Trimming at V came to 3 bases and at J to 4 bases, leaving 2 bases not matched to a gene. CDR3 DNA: TGTGCCAGCAGCTTGGGACAGAGCACCGGGGAGCTGTTTTTT. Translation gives CASSLGQSTGELFF.

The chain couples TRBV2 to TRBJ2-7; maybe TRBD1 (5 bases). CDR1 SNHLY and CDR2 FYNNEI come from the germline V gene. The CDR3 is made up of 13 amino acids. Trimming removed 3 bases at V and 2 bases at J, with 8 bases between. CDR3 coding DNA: TGTGCCAGCAGTGACGACAGAGCCTACGAGCAGTACTTC. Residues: CASSDDRAYEQYF.

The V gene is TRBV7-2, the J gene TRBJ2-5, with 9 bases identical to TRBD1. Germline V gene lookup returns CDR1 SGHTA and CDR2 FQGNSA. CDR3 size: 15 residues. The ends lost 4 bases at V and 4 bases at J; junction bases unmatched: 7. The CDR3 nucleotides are TGTGCCAGCAGCTCCCCCTGGACAGGGGTAGAGACCCAGTACTTC. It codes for CASSSPWTGVETQYF.

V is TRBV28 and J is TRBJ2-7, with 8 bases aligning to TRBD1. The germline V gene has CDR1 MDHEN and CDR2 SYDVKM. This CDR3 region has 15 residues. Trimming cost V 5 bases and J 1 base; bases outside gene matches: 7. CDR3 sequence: CASSPRGQRSYEQYF. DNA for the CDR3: TGTGCCAGCAGTCCCAGGGGGCAGAGATCCTACGAGCAGTACTTC.

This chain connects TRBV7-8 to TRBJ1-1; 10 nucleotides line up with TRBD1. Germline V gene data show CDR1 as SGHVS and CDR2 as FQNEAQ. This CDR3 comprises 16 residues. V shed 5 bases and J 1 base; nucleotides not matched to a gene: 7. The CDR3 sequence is CASSLRTGGKNTEAFF. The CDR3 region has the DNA TGTGCCAGCAGCCTCAGGACAGGGGGAAAGAACACTGAAGCTTTCTTT.

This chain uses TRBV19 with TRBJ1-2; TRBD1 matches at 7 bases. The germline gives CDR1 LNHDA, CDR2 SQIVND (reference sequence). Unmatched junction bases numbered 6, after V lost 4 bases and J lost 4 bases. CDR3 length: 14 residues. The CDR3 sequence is CASSSTRQGYGYTF. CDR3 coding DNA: TGTGCCAGTAGTAGCACCCGACAGGGCTATGGCTACACCTTC. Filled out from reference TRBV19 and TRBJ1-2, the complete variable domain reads DGGITQSPKYLFRKEGQNVTLSCEQNLNHDAMYWYRQDPGQGLRLIYYSQIVNDFQKGDIAEGYSVSREKKESFPLTVTSAQKNPTAFYLCASSSTRQGYGYTFGSGTRLTVV.

The CDR3 reads CASRATSGGAYEQYF. The CDR3 region has the DNA TGTGCCAGTAGAGCGACTAGCGGGGGGGCTTACGAGCAGTACTTC. The gene calls are TRBV19 and TRBJ2-7; 14 nucleotides match TRBD2. The germline gives CDR1 LNHDA, CDR2 SQIVND (reference sequence). V dropped 6 bases and J dropped 4; count of bases not matched to a gene: 5. The CDR3 has 15 residues.

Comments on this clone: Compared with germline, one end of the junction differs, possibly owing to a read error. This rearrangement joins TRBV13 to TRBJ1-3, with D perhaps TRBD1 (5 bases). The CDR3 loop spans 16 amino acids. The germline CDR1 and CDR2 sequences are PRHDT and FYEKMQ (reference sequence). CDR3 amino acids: CASGLVLQGSGNTIYF. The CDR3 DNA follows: TGTGCCAGCGGCTTAGTCCTTCAGGGCTCTGGAAACACCATATATTTT.

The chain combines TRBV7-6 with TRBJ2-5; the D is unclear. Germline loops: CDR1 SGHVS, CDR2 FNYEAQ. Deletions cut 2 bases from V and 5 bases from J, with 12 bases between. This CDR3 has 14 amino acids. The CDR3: CASSLTWGTETQYF. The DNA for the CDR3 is TGTGCCAGCAGCTTAACATGGGGAACTGAGACCCAGTACTTC.

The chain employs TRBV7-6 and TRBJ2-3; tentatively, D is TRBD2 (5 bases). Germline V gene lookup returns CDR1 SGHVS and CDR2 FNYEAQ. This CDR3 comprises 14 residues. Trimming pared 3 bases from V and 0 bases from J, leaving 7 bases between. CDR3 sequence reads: CASSFTRSTDTQYF. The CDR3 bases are TGTGCCAGCAGCTTTACTAGGAGCACAGATACGCAGTATTTT.

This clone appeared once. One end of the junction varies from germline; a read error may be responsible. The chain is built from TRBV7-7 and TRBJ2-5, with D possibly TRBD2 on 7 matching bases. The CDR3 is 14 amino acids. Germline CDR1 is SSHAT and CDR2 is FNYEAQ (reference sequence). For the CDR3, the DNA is TGTGCTAGCAGCGATACGGGGGGCGAAGAGACCCAGTACTTC. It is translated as CASSDTGGEETQYF. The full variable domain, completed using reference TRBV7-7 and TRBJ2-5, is GAGVSQSPRYKVTKRGQDVTLRCDPISSHATLYWYQQALGQGPEFLTYFNYEAQPDKSGLPSDRFSAERPEGSISTLTIQRTEQRDSAMYRCASSDTGGEETQYFGPGTRLLVL.

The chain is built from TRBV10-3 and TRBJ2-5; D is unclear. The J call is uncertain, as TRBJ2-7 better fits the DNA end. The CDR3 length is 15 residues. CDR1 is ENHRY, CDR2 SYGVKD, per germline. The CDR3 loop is CATASSERSSYEQYF. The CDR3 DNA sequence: TGTGCCACGGCCTCCAGCGAGAGGAGCTCCTACGAGCAGTACTTC.

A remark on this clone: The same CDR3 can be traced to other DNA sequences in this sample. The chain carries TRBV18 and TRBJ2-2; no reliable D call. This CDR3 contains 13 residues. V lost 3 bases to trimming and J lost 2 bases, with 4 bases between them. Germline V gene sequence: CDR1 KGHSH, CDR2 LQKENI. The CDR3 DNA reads TGTGCCAGCTCACCCCCTAACACCGGGGAGCTGTTTTTT. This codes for CASSPPNTGELFF.

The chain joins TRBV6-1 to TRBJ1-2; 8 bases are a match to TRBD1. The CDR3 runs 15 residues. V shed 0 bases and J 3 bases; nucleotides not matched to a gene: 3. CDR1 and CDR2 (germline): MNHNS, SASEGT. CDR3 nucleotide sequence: TGTGCCAGCAGTGAAGCCAGGGGGCCCTACTATGGCTACACCTTC. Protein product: CASSEARGPYYGYTF.

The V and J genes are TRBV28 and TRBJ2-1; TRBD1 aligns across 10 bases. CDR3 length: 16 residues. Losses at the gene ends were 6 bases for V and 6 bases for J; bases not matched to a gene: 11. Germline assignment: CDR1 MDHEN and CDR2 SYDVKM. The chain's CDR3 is CASRPPPGQGSNEQFF. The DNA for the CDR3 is TGTGCCAGCAGGCCCCCCCCGGGACAGGGGAGCAATGAGCAGTTCTTC.

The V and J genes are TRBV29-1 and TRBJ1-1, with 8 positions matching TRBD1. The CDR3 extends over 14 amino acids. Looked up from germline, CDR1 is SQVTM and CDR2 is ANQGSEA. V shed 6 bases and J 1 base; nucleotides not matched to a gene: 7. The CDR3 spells CSVDRDRRNTEAFF. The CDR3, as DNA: TGCAGCGTGGACAGGGACCGTAGGAACACTGAAGCTTTCTTT.

The CDR3 DNA sequence: TGTGCCTGGAGCTTAGGTTGGTCCTACGAGCAGTACTTC. This codes for CAWSLGWSYEQYF. This chain joins TRBV30 and TRBJ2-7; D unclear. The V gene lost 3 bases and the J gene lost 1 base, with 10 bases spanning the gap. The CDR3 totals 13 residues. Germline V CDR1 and CDR2: GTSNPN, SVGIG (reference sequence).

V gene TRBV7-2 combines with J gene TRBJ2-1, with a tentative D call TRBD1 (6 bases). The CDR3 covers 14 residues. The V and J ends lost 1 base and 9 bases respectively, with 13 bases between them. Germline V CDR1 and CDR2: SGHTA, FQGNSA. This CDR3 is CASSLGGGLVEQFF. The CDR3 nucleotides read TGTGCCAGCAGCTTAGGAGGGGGTTTGGTTGAGCAGTTCTTC.

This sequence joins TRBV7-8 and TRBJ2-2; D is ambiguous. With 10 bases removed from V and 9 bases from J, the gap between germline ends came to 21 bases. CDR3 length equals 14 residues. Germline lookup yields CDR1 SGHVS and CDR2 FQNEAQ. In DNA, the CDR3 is TGTGCCACCCGGGCAGCCAGTTCAGTTCGGGAGCTGTTTTTT. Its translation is CATRAASSVRELFF.